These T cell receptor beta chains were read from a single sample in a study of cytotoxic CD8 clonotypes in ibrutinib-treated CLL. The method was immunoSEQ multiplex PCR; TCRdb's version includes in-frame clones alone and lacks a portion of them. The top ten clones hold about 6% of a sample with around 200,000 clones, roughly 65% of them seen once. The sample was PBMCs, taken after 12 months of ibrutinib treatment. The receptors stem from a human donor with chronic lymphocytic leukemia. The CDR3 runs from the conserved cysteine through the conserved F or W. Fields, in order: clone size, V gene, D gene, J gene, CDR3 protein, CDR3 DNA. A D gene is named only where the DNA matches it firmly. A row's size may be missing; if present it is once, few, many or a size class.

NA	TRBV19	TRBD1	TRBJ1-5	CASSQPWTGGAKVLFQPQHF	TGTGCCAGTAGCCAACCGTGGACAGGGGGCGCGAAGGTACTATTCCAGCCCCAGCATTTT
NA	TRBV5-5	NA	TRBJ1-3	CASSFSAGATGNTIYF	TGTGCCAGCAGCTTTTCGGCGGGGGCTACTGGAAACACCATATATTTT
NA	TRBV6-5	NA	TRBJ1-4	CASSYLGLNEKLFF	TGTGCCAGCAGTTACCTGGGGCTTAATGAAAAACTGTTTTTT
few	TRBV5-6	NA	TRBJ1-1	CASSQRVSTEAFF	TGTGCCAGCAGCCAAAGGGTAAGCACTGAAGCTTTCTTT
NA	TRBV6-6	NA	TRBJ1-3	CASSYSGRGSYF	TGTGCCAGCAGTTACTCAGGACGGGGTTCTTATTTT
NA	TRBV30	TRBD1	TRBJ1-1	CAWRAISTGGRKLRTEAFF	TGTGCCTGGAGAGCCATATCGACAGGGGGACGGAAGCTTCGGACTGAAGCTTTCTTT
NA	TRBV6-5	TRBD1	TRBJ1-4	CASSYGRGQDEKLFF	TGTGCCAGCAGTTATGGTAGGGGGCAGGATGAAAAACTGTTTTTT
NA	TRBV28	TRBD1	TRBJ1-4	CASSLWTGSYGNEKLFF	TGTGCCAGCAGTTTGTGGACAGGGAGTTACGGTAATGAAAAACTGTTTTTT
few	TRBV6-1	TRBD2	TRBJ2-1	CASSVLAGDGNEQFF	TGTGCCAGCAGTGTACTAGCGGGGGATGGCAATGAGCAGTTCTTC
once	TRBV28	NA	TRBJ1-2	CASSAPGANYGYTF	TGTGCCAGCAGTGCACCAGGGGCTAACTATGGCTACACCTTC
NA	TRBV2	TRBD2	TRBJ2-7	CASRLAGEVSEQYF	TGTGCCAGCAGATTAGCGGGGGAGGTCTCCGAGCAGTACTTC
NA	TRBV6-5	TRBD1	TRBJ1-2	CASRMTGILGGYTF	TGTGCCAGCAGAATGACAGGGATCCTGGGTGGCTACACCTTC
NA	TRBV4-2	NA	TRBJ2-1	CASSQGAYNEQFF	TGTGCCAGCAGCCAAGGAGCCTACAATGAGCAGTTCTTC
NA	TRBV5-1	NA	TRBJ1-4	CASSLLGGRGDEKLFF	TGCGCCAGCAGCTTGCTAGGTGGAAGAGGAGATGAAAAACTGTTTTTT
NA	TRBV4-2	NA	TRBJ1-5	CASSPQRDRLNQPQHF	TGTGCCAGCAGCCCCCAACGGGACCGACTCAATCAGCCCCAGCATTTT
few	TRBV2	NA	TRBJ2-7	CASSEDGAAVNPYF	TGTGCCAGCAGTGAAGACGGGGCAGCAGTAAATCCGTACTTC